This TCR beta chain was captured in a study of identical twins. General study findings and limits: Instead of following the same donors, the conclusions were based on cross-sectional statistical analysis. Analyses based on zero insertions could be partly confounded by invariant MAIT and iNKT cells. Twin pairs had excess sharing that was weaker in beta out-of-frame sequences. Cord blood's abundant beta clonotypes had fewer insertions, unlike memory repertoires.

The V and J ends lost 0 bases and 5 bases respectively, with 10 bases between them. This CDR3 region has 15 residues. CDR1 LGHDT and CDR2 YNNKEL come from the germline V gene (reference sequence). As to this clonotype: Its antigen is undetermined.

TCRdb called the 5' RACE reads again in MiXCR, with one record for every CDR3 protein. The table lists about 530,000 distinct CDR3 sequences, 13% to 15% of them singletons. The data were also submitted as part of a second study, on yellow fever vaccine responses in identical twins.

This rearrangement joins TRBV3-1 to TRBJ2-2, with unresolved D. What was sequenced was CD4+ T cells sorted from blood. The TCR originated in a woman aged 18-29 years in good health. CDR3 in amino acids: CASSQDRKGTGELFF. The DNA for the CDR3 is TGTGCCAGCAGCCAAGATAGGAAAGGGACCGGGGAGCTGTTTTTT.